This T cell receptor (beta chain) is drawn from a study of Graves' ophthalmopathy and Graves' hyperthyroidism. Study overall: Sampling took place at initial diagnosis, with peripheral blood obtained before any treatment. Findings and limits, study-wide: Blood was where most expanded thyroid clonotypes above 0.001 frequency also turned up.

Beta-chain TCR CDR3 regions were amplified from RNA transcripts. RT-PCR with HTBI primers came first, then second-round multiplex PCR. MiXCR was run by TCRdb on the multiplex PCR reads, yielding one entry per CDR3 protein. The table shows under 800,000 distinct CDR3 sequences, with 22% occurring only once. At least ten counts were recorded for this clonotype. Its antigen is unknown. Clinical symptoms, serum thyroxine, TRAb, thyroid ultrasound and orbital computed tomography were relied on for diagnosis. Isolation of PBMCs was performed using roughly 10 ml of fresh peripheral blood. CDR1 is SGHAT, CDR2 FQNNGV, per germline. The V gene lost 6 bases and the J gene lost 3 bases, with 24 bases spanning the gap. This CDR3 is 17 amino acids long.

The origin of this receptor is a young woman with stable Graves' hyperthyroidism. Some clones in this sample may be carry-over from other donors' samples. The chain uses TRBV11-2 and TRBJ2-7, with D unclear. The sample taken for sequencing was peripheral blood. As DNA, the CDR3 is TGTGCCAGCAGATATCCTGGTGTGGCCGACCGTCACTACGAGCAGTACTTC. Amino acid sequence: CASRYPGVADRHYEQYF.